This TCR beta chain is drawn from a study of PD-1 blockade in classical Hodgkin lymphoma. In the study overall: Intravenous delivery of nivolumab at 3 mg/kg to patients occurred every 2 weeks. Study-level results: Researchers reported that CD4+ TCR diversity, though not CD8+, rose significantly by C4D1. Exclusion was applied to patients who started nivolumab under 1 year after ASCT. As was reported, newly diagnosed patients showed lower baseline TCR diversity than healthy donors did.

V gave up 0 bases and J gave up 2 bases, with 8 bases separating them. Germline CDR1 SGDLS, CDR2 YYNGEE. The CDR3 covers 14 residues. Produced via immunoSEQ multiplex PCR; TCRdb's table is partial and in-frame only. This table holds about 46,000 clones, around 70% found once. On this clone itself: The antigen is unknown.

All patients relapsed after autologous stem cell transplantation, and brentuximab vedotin exposure varied. The TCR was taken from a human donor with classical Hodgkin lymphoma. This material consisted of peripheral blood mononuclear cells (PBMCs), taken at baseline. The chain joins TRBV9 to TRBJ1-2, with a tentative D call TRBD1 (5 bases). CDR3 amino acids: CASSVGGENYGYTF. CDR3 nucleotide sequence: TGTGCCAGCAGCGTAGGGGGGGAAAACTATGGCTACACCTTC. The variable domain in full, with the rest retrieved from reference TRBV9 and TRBJ1-2, is DSGVTQTPKHLITATGQRVTLRCSPRSGDLSVYWYQQSLDQGLQFLIQYYNGEERAKGNILERFSAQQFPDLHSELNLSSLELGDSALYFCASSVGGENYGYTFGSGTRLTVV.